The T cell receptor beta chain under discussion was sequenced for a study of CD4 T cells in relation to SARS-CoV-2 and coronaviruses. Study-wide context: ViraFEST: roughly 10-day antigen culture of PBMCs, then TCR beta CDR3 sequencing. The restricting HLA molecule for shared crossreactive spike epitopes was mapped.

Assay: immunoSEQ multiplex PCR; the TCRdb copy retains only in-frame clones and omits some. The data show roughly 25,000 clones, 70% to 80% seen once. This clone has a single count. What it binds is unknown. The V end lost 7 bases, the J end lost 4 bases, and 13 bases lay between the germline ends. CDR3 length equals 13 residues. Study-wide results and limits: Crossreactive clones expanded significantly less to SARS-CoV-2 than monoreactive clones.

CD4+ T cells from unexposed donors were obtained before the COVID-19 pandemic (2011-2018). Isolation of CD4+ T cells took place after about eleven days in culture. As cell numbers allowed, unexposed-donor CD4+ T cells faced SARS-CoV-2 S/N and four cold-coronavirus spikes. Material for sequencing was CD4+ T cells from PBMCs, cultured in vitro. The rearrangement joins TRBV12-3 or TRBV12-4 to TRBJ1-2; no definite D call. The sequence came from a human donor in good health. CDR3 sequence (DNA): TGTGCCAGCAACCCGGGCGCATTCTATGGCTACACCTTC. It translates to CASNPGAFYGYTF.